This TCR beta chain was profiled in a study of beta chain features in type 1 diabetes. Study-wide results and caveats: When Type 1 diabetes patients were examined, their TCRB CDR3s proved moderately but significantly shorter in all four CD4+ subsets. More deletions and fewer insertions at VDJ junctions were seen in type 1 diabetes patients. In the patient group, naive, central memory and Treg TCRB repertoires seemed more alike than in the healthy donor group. Cells carrying high TCR expression could end up over-represented when cDNA is sequenced.

Expressed TCRB transcripts were sequenced after all isolated RNA was converted to cDNA. Generated by immunoSEQ multiplex PCR, the TCRdb table keeps only in-frame clones and is missing some. The sample holds approximately 60,000 clones, about 47% seen once. This clone occurred a few times. Its matching antigen is unknown. This receptor was identified in a woman in her thirties or forties with type 1 diabetes. Sequenced input: Tregs from blood.

The DNA of the CDR3 is TGTGCCAGCAGCTTATCTGGCGGGTTTGACAGGGATATGAACACTGAAGCTTTCTTT. Protein: CASSLSGGFDRDMNTEAFF. This rearrangement joins TRBV7-2 to TRBJ1-1; 7 positions agree with TRBD1. The CDR3 runs to 19 residues. Germline V gene data show CDR1 as SGHTA and CDR2 as FQGNSA. V was pared by 2 bases and J by 0 bases, with 15 bases of the junction left unmatched. Variable domain in full (rest from reference TRBV7-2 and TRBJ1-1): GAGVSQSPSNKVTEKGKDVELRCDPISGHTALYWYRQSLGQGLEFLIYFQGNSAPDKSGLPSDRFSAERTGGSVSTLTIQRTQQEDSAVYLCASSLSGGFDRDMNTEAFFGQGTRLTVV.